A single sample gave rise to the 31 T cell receptor beta chains below, sequenced in a study of cytomegalovirus exposure and HLA in healthy donors. PCR involved 60 Vbeta and 13 Jbeta primers. TCRdb keeps only in-frame clones here, not all; method: immunoSEQ multiplex PCR. The table has 40,000 to 45,000 clones, 70% to 85% seen once; the top ten hold 1.4%. Sequences were obtained from PBMCs. These receptors originate from a man aged 25-40 years in good health and CMV-seronegative.

This chain uses TRBV11-3 with TRBJ2-5; a possible D gene is TRBD1 (6 bases). The V gene's germline CDR1 is SGHNT and CDR2 YENEEA. V was cut by 1 base and J by 1 base, with 13 bases left in between. The CDR3 is 16 residues long. The CDR3 DNA is TGTGCCAGCAGCTTAGGCGTTAGGACAGCCCAAGAGACCCAGTACTTC. This encodes CASSLGVRTAQETQYF.

V and J are TRBV10-3 and TRBJ1-1; the D gene is possibly TRBD1 (6 bases). Per germline, CDR1 ENHRY and CDR2 SYGVKD. CDR3 size: 15 residues. The ends were cut back, 3 bases at V and 1 base at J, with 12 bases in the middle. For the CDR3, the DNA is TGTGCCATCAGTGAATCGGGACACTCGAACACTGAAGCTTTCTTT. It is translated as CAISESGHSNTEAFF.

This clone was counted a single time. At one end the junction does not follow the germline gene, possibly because of a read error. V is TRBV15 and J is TRBJ2-7, with D possibly matching TRBD2 (6 bases). The CDR3 length is 15 residues. CDR1 is LNHNV, CDR2 YYDKDF, per germline (reference sequence). The DNA for the CDR3 is TGTGCCACCAGCAGAGATAGTGGAGGGTCCTACGAGCGGTACTTC. Translation: CATSRDSGGSYERYF. Full variable domain (remainder filled in from reference TRBV15 and TRBJ2-7): DAMVIQNPRYQVTQFGKPVTLSCSQTLNHNVMYWYQQKSSQAPKLLFHYYDKDFNNEADTPDNFQSRRPNTSFCFLDIRSPGLGDTAMYLCATSRDSGGSYERYFGPGTRLTVT.

The chain joins TRBV4-2 to TRBJ2-1, with 11 bases fitting TRBD2. The CDR3 runs to 17 residues. The J segment lost 2 bases and the V segment lost 2 bases, leaving 5 bases of the junction unmatched. Germline V gives CDR1 LGHNA, CDR2 YNFKEQ. The chain's CDR3 is CASSQLTSGATYNEQFF. The DNA for the CDR3 is TGTGCCAGCAGCCAACTGACTAGCGGGGCTACCTACAATGAGCAGTTCTTC.

The V gene is TRBV18, the J gene TRBJ2-7, with 11 bases lining up with TRBD2. The CDR3 is 14 amino acids. With V trimmed by 5 bases and J by 1 base, 1 base remained unmatched. Germline loops: CDR1 KGHSH, CDR2 LQKENI. CDR3 DNA sequence: TGTGCCAGCTCATTAGCGGGAGGGTCCTACGAGCAGTACTTC. Translated, it gives CASSLAGGSYEQYF.

The V gene is TRBV4-1, the J gene TRBJ1-3, with 8 bases identical to TRBD1. J gave up 1 base and V 1 base, and 12 bases lay outside the gene matches. This CDR3 has 19 residues. Germline values: CDR1 MGHRA, CDR2 YSYEKL. CDR3 protein: CASSQGTLEQGVSGNTIYF. The CDR3 DNA reads as TGCGCCAGCAGCCAAGGTACTCTTGAACAGGGGGTATCTGGAAACACCATATATTTT.

The genes are TRBV6-5 and TRBJ2-5; 10 nucleotides agree with TRBD2. The tail of the sequence fits TRBJ2-7 better, so the J call may be wrong. Germline V gene data show CDR1 as MNHEY and CDR2 as SVGAGI. The CDR3 is 14 residues long. The CDR3 here is CASSPQGLAYEQYF. In DNA, the CDR3 is TGTGCCAGCAGTCCACAGGGACTAGCGTACGAGCAGTACTTC.

The table lists this clone with a count of one. The V and J genes are TRBV15 and TRBJ2-1; 7 positions agree with TRBD1. Germline assignment: CDR1 LNHNV and CDR2 YYDKDF (reference sequence). The V gene end was trimmed by 11 bases and the J gene end by 4 bases; junction bases not matched to a gene: 8. The CDR3 is 13 amino acids. Here the CDR3 reads CAARGGFYNEQFF. DNA for the CDR3: TGTGCCGCCCGAGGGGGCTTTTACAATGAGCAGTTCTTC.

The J gene is TRBJ2-7, the V gene TRBV7-9, with D uncertain. The CDR3 sequence is 12 residues long. Trimming stripped 5 bases from V and 0 bases from J, with 5 bases between. Looked up from germline, CDR1 is SEHNR and CDR2 is FQNEAQ (reference sequence). CDR3 nucleotide sequence: TGTGCCAGCAGCGAGAGCTCCTACGAGCAGTACTTC. Protein: CASSESSYEQYF. Variable domain in full (rest from reference TRBV7-9 and TRBJ2-7): DTGVSQNPRHKITKRGQNVTFRCDPISEHNRLYWYRQTLGQGPEFLTYFQNEAQLEKSRLLSDRFSAERPKGSFSTLEIQRTEQGDSAMYLCASSESSYEQYFGPGTRLTVT.

The chain uses TRBV4-2 and TRBJ2-5, with 10 bases lining up with TRBD2. After removal of 8 bases from V and 5 bases from J, the junction contained 8 bases not matched to a gene. The CDR3 totals 14 residues. Per the germline V gene, CDR1 is LGHNA and CDR2 is YNFKEQ. The CDR3 region is CASGVAGGGETQYF. DNA for the CDR3: TGTGCCAGCGGAGTAGCGGGAGGTGGGGAGACCCAGTACTTC.

The genes are TRBV4-1 and TRBJ1-4; tentatively, D is TRBD1 (5 bases). Trimming took 3 bases from V and 7 from J, leaving 12 bases between them. This CDR3 is built from 14 residues. Germline CDR1 MGHRA, CDR2 YSYEKL. CDR3 DNA sequence: TGCGCCAGCAGCCAGGGGCAGGGCCCTGAAAAACTGTTTTTT. This translates into CASSQGQGPEKLFF.

This clone was counted a few times. The J gene is TRBJ1-5, the V gene TRBV25-1; 7 nucleotides match TRBD1. The CDR3 covers 15 residues. J was trimmed by 7 bases and V by 3 bases; bases with no gene match: 9. The germline V gene encodes CDR1 MGHDK and CDR2 SYGVNS. CDR3 nucleotides: TGTGCCAGCAGTGATAACACAGGGGTAGTCCAGCCCCAGCATTTT. This translates into CASSDNTGVVQPQHF.

The J gene is TRBJ2-6, the V gene TRBV2, with D maybe TRBD2 (6 bases). This CDR3 is built from 15 residues. The germline V gene has CDR1 SNHLY and CDR2 FYNNEI. The ends were cut back, 7 bases at V and 0 bases at J, with 10 bases in the middle. The CDR3 reads CASKRESSGANVLTF. The CDR3 nucleotides are TGTGCCAGCAAACGGGAGAGCTCTGGGGCCAACGTCCTGACTTTC.

V and J are TRBV7-2 and TRBJ1-2, with 7 bases lining up with TRBD1. Germline V gene lookup returns CDR1 SGHTA and CDR2 FQGNSA. The CDR3 consists of 17 residues. With 1 base clipped from V and 3 bases from J, the junction kept 11 bases outside the gene matches. Written as DNA, the CDR3 is TGTGCCAGCAGCTTAGGGGGGACAGCAGGGTTGGACTATGGCTACACCTTC. It yields the protein CASSLGGTAGLDYGYTF.

The chain couples TRBV30 to TRBJ2-3; D is unresolved. V was cut by 2 bases and J by 2 bases, with 8 bases left in between. The germline gives CDR1 GTSNPN, CDR2 SVGIG (reference sequence). The CDR3 runs 13 residues. The CDR3 reads CAWSTSDTDTQYF. The CDR3 DNA follows: TGTGCCTGGAGTACATCAGACACAGATACGCAGTATTTT.

This chain uses TRBV5-6 with TRBJ2-7, with D possibly matching TRBD2 (5 bases). Looked up from germline, CDR1 is SGHDT and CDR2 is YYEEEE. V was clipped by 4 bases and J by 3 bases, with 14 bases between them. The CDR3 length is 14 residues. This chain's CDR3 is CASSPRTSRYEQYF. The CDR3 nucleotides are TGTGCCAGCAGCCCTCGGACTTCCCGCTACGAGCAGTACTTC.

This clone has a handful of counts. V and J are TRBV5-1 and TRBJ2-2; 11 nucleotides match TRBD1. Germline CDR1 and CDR2: SGHRS and YFSETQ. This CDR3 region has 16 residues. Unmatched junction bases numbered 5, after V lost 4 bases and J lost 3 bases. The CDR3 sequence: CASSVRTGGDTGELFF. The CDR3 coding sequence is TGCGCCAGCAGCGTAAGGACAGGGGGCGACACCGGGGAGCTGTTTTTT.

The V and J genes are TRBV7-3 and TRBJ2-1; 7 bases map to TRBD2. The CDR3 length is 15 residues. Per the germline V gene, CDR1 is SGHTA and CDR2 is FQGTGA. The trim removed 5 bases at V and 3 bases at J, leaving 7 bases unmatched. CDR3 in amino acids: CASSRLPGGYNEQFF. The CDR3 DNA follows: TGTGCCAGCAGCCGATTACCGGGAGGCTACAATGAGCAGTTCTTC. The full variable domain, its missing parts supplied by reference TRBV7-3 and TRBJ2-1, is GAGVSQTPSNKVTEKGKYVELRCDPISGHTALYWYRQSLGQGPEFLIYFQGTGAADDSGLPNDRFFAVRPEGSVSTLKIQRTERGDSAVYLCASSRLPGGYNEQFFGPGTRLTVL.

The V call is TRBV2, the J call TRBJ2-1; D possibly corresponds to TRBD1 (5 bases). Trimming stripped 5 bases from V and 2 bases from J, with 16 bases between. Germline assignment: CDR1 SNHLY and CDR2 FYNNEI. The CDR3 is 16 amino acids. The chain's CDR3 is CASSRTPTGTYNEQFF. The CDR3 DNA sequence: TGTGCCAGCAGTAGGACACCCACGGGCACCTACAATGAGCAGTTCTTC. Full variable domain (missing parts from reference TRBV2 and TRBJ2-1): EPEVTQTPSHQVTQMGQEVILRCVPISNHLYFYWYRQILGQKVEFLVSFYNNEISEKSEIFDDQFSVERPDGSNFTLKIRSTKLEDSAMYFCASSRTPTGTYNEQFFGPGTRLTVL.

In its sample, this clone was seen a few times. The chain couples TRBV9 to TRBJ2-5; D is perhaps TRBD1 (7 bases). V was cut by 3 bases and J by 5 bases, with 14 bases left in between. The CDR3 runs to 14 residues. CDR1 and CDR2 from the germline V gene are SGDLS and YYNGEE. The CDR3 protein is CASSGRGQWETQYF. CDR3 DNA: TGTGCCAGCAGCGGGAGGGGGCAATGGGAGACCCAGTACTTC. The full variable domain, with the rest looked up from reference TRBV9 and TRBJ2-5, is DSGVTQTPKHLITATGQRVTLRCSPRSGDLSVYWYQQSLDQGLQFLIQYYNGEERAKGNILERFSAQQFPDLHSELNLSSLELGDSALYFCASSGRGQWETQYFGPGTRLLVL.

V is TRBV2 and J is TRBJ2-7; 9 bases are a match to TRBD1. Per germline, CDR1 SNHLY and CDR2 FYNNEI. J gave up 0 bases and V 6 bases, and 6 bases lay outside the gene matches. The CDR3 contains 15 residues. The CDR3 reads CASRLDRGNSYEQYF. The CDR3, as DNA: TGTGCCAGCAGACTCGACAGGGGGAACTCCTACGAGCAGTACTTC.

In the case of this clone: One end of the junction is discordant with germline, which a read error may explain. The chain joins TRBV7-9 to TRBJ1-1; 12 bases map to TRBD1. The CDR3 totals 16 residues. Looked up from germline, CDR1 is SEHNR and CDR2 is FQNEAQ (reference sequence). The CDR3 sequence: CSSSVGQGAGDTEAFF. In DNA form, the CDR3 reads TGTTCCAGCAGCGTGGGACAGGGGGCTGGGGACACTGAAGCTTTCTTT.

This clone was found a few times. CDR3 residues: CASSFIDRASYEQYF. The CDR3 bases are TGCGCCAGCAGCTTTATAGACAGGGCATCCTACGAGCAGTACTTC. The gene calls are TRBV5-1 and TRBJ2-7, with 7 bases matching TRBD1. CDR3 length: 15 amino acids. Germline V lookup: CDR1 SGHRS, CDR2 YFSETQ. J was trimmed by 1 base and V by 2 bases; bases with no gene match: 6.

The V gene is TRBV19, the J gene TRBJ1-1; D not certain. Germline CDR1 reads LNHDA; CDR2 reads SQIVND (reference sequence). The CDR3 has 11 amino acids. V lost 9 bases to trimming and J lost 1 base, with 6 bases between them. CDR3 DNA: TGTGCCAGCGACAAGAACACTGAAGCTTTCTTT. It yields the protein CASDKNTEAFF.

The chain recombines TRBV18 with TRBJ1-2, with a possible D match to TRBD1 (5 bases). V gave up 7 bases and J gave up 4 bases, with 22 bases separating them. The CDR3 runs to 16 residues. Germline CDR1 and CDR2: KGHSH and LQKENI. CDR3: CASFTGRVNTPYGYTF. CDR3 DNA sequence: TGTGCCAGCTTCACGGGCAGGGTGAATACCCCCTATGGCTACACCTTC.

This clone was seen more than once but under ten times. J is TRBJ2-3 and V is TRBV11-3; 12 nucleotides align to TRBD1. Unmatched junction bases numbered 8, after V lost 1 base and J lost 3 bases. This CDR3 region has 18 residues. Germline assignment: CDR1 SGHNT and CDR2 YENEEA. The DNA of the CDR3 is TGTGCCAGCAGCTTAGCCGGGACAGGGGGCCGAGGGACAGATACGCAGTATTTT. Its protein is CASSLAGTGGRGTDTQYF.

A note on this clone: This specimen includes other DNA sequences encoding the same CDR3. The chain couples TRBV6-1 to TRBJ2-5; 11 nucleotides line up with TRBD2. V lost 2 bases, J lost 1 base, and 0 bases stayed unmatched. This CDR3 is 15 amino acids long. Per the germline V gene, CDR1 is MNHNS and CDR2 is SASEGT. The CDR3 region is CASSELAGGQETQYF. CDR3 in DNA: TGTGCCAGCAGTGAACTAGCGGGAGGCCAAGAGACCCAGTACTTC.

The chain employs TRBV4-1 and TRBJ1-2; tentative D call: TRBD1 (5 bases). The CDR3 sequence is 18 residues long. The ends were cut back, 5 bases at V and 3 bases at J, with 25 bases in the middle. CDR1 and CDR2 from the germline V gene are MGHRA and YSYEKL. The CDR3 is CASSAFQVVLTVDYGYTF. DNA for the CDR3: TGCGCCAGCAGCGCGTTCCAGGTTGTTTTGACAGTAGACTATGGCTACACCTTC.

This chain joins TRBV5-1 and TRBJ2-5; 8 nucleotides agree with TRBD1. The V segment lost 4 bases and the J segment 1 base; nucleotides outside the gene matches: 3. From germline, CDR1 is SGHRS and CDR2 YFSETQ. This CDR3 has 14 residues. CDR3 DNA: TGCGCCAGCAGCACCACAGGGGGCCAAGAGACCCAGTACTTC. Protein: CASSTTGGQETQYF. The full variable domain, rest sourced from reference TRBV5-1 and TRBJ2-5, is KAGVTQTPRYLIKTRGQQVTLSCSPISGHRSVSWYQQTPGQGLQFLFEYFSETQRNKGNFPGRFSGRQFSNSRSEMNVSTLELGDSALYLCASSTTGGQETQYFGPGTRLLVL.

CDR3 in DNA: TGTGCCAGCAGCGGGACTAGCGGGCTTACCCACGAGCAGTACTTC. Its translation is CASSGTSGLTHEQYF. The rearrangement joins TRBV2 to TRBJ2-7; 12 nucleotides match TRBD2. V was clipped by 6 bases and J by 5 bases; unmatched bases: 8. This CDR3 contains 15 residues. Germline V gives CDR1 SNHLY, CDR2 FYNNEI.

The J gene is TRBJ2-2, the V gene TRBV7-2; 8 nucleotides align to TRBD2. This CDR3 has 14 amino acids. Germline V gives CDR1 SGHTA, CDR2 FQGNSA. V was pared by 5 bases and J by 5 bases, with 4 bases of the junction left unmatched. CDR3 in DNA: TGTGCCAGCAGCGCCGGGACTAGGACCGGGGAGCTGTTTTTT. Encoded protein: CASSAGTRTGELFF.